This is a list of T cell receptor beta chains from one sample in a study of shared clonotypes between healthy human individuals. Method: immunoSEQ multiplex PCR; TCRdb's copy keeps in-frame clones and lacks some. The sample carries around 2.5 million clones, 93% recorded once. Sequenced: naive CD4+ T cells from PBMCs. The receptors shown here come from a man aged 18 to 30 in good health. Some clones in this sample may be carry-over from other donors' samples. The CDR3 runs from the conserved cysteine through the conserved F or W. Fields, in order: J gene, D gene, V gene, clone size, CDR3 DNA, CDR3 protein. A D gene is named only where the DNA matches it firmly. A row's size may be missing; if present it is once, few, many or a size class.

>TRBJ1-5|-|TRBV28|-
TGTGCCAGCAGTTTATTCAGGGAGGGTCAGCCCCAGCATTTT
CASSLFREGQPQHF
>TRBJ2-5|TRBD1|TRBV30|-
TGTGCCTGGAGTCAGAACAGGGGAGAGACCCAGTACTTC
CAWSQNRGETQYF
>TRBJ2-7|TRBD2|TRBV6-5|-
TGTGCCAGCAGTTTGGGAGGGAACTACGAGCAGTACTTC
CASSLGGNYEQYF
>TRBJ2-7|TRBD1|TRBV10-3|-
TGTGCCATCAGGGAAACGGGACAGTACGAGCAGTACTTC
CAIRETGQYEQYF
>TRBJ2-7|TRBD1|TRBV7-2|-
TGTGCCAGCAGCTTAAAGGACAGGATGGGGAGACCCTACGAGCAGTACTTC
CASSLKDRMGRPYEQYF
>TRBJ2-5|-|TRBV5-1|-
TGCGCCAGCAGCCAGGTAGGGGCTGGACGTGGTACAGAGACCCAGTACTTC
CASSQVGAGRGTETQYF
>TRBJ2-3|-|TRBV5-1|once
TGCGCCAGCGGACCTAGGGCAACATTTCCGGATACGCAGTATTTT
CASGPRATFPDTQYF
>TRBJ2-2|TRBD1|TRBV9|-
TGTGCCAGCAGCGTAGATGGGACAGGAAGAGCCGGGGAGCTGTTTTTT
CASSVDGTGRAGELFF
>TRBJ2-3|-|TRBV28|-
TGTGCCAGCAGCGAAAAACAGGGTCGAGCAGATACGCAGTATTTT
CASSEKQGRADTQYF
>TRBJ2-2|TRBD2|TRBV5-4|-
TGTGCCAGCACAGTGGGAGGGGTGACCGGGGAGCTGTTTTTT
CASTVGGVTGELFF
>TRBJ2-1|-|TRBV18|-
TGTGCCAGCTCGGGGCAGAGCAAGAATGAGCAGTTCTTC
CASSGQSKNEQFF
>TRBJ2-7|-|TRBV5-4|-
TGTGCCAGCAGCTTGGTGGCAGGCCAGTCCTACGAGCAGTACTTC
CASSLVAGQSYEQYF
>TRBJ1-2|-|TRBV5-4|-
TGTGCCAGCAGCTTTTCGAGGGGTAGCTATGGCTACACCTTC
CASSFSRGSYGYTF
>TRBJ1-4|-|TRBV19|few
TGTGCCAGTGGTGGGACACACGGAGGTGGAAAACTGTTTTTT
CASGGTHGGGKLFF
>TRBJ2-1|-|TRBV7-9|-
TGTGCCAGCAGCGCCCAGTGGGAGTACGACAATGAGCAGTTCTTC
CASSAQWEYDNEQFF
>TRBJ2-3|-|TRBV5-4|-
TGTGCCAGCAGCTTGTCGTCAGATACGCAGTATTTT
CASSLSSDTQYF
>TRBJ1-4|TRBD1|TRBV6-1|few
TGTGCCAGCACCACCGACAGGGATCTCGGAAAGCTGTTTTTT
CASTTDRDLGKLFF